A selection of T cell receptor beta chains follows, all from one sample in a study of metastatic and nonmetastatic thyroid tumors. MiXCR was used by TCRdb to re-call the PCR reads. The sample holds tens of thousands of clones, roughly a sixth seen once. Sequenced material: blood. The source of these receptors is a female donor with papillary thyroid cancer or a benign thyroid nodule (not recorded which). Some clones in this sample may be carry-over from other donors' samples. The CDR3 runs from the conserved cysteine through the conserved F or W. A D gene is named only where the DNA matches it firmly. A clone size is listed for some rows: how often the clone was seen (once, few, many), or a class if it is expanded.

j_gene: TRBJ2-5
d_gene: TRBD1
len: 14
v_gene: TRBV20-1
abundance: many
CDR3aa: CSARVSGQGETQYF
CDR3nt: TGCAGTGCTAGAGTGTCCGGACAGGGGGAGACCCAGTACTTC

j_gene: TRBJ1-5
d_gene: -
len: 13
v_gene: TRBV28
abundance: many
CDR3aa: CASSLYRSQPQHF
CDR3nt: TGTGCCAGCAGTTTATACAGGAGTCAGCCCCAGCATTTT

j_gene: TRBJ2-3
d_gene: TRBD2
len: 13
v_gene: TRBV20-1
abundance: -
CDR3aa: CSASSGNTDTQYF
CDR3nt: TGCAGTGCTTCTAGCGGGAACACAGATACGCAGTATTTT

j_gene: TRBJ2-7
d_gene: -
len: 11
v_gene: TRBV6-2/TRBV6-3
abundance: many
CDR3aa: CASSYFYEQYF
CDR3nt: TGTGCCAGCAGTTACTTCTACGAGCAGTACTTC

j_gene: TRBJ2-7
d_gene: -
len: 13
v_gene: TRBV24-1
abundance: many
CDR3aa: CATSDGVRGEQYF
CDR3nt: TGTGCCACCAGTGATGGGGTTAGGGGCGAGCAGTACTTC

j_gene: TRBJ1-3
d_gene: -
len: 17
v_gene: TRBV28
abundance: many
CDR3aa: CASFSGPVMISGNTIYF
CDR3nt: TGTGCCAGCTTTTCAGGCCCCGTAATGATCTCTGGAAACACCATATATTTT

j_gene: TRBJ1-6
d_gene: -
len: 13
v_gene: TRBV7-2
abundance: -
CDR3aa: CASSLRQNPPLHF
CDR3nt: TGTGCCAGCAGCTTACGACAGAACCCACCCCTCCACTTT

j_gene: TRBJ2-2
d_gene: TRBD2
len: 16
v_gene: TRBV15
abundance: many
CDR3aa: CATSRTGLLTAGELFF
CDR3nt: TGTGCCACCAGCAGGACGGGACTACTAACGGCCGGGGAGCTGTTTTTT

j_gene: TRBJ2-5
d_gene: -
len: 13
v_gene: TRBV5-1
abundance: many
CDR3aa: CASSLAGGETQYF
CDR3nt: TGCGCCAGCAGCTTGGCTGGCGGGGAGACCCAGTACTTC

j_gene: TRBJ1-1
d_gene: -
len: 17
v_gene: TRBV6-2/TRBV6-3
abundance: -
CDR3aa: CASSYSGAGWAGTEAFF
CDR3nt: TGTGCCAGCAGTTATTCAGGGGCGGGCTGGGCCGGGACTGAAGCTTTCTTT

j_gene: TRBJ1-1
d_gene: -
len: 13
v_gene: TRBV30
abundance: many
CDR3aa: CAWSVSVNTEAFF
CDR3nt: TGTGCCTGGAGTGTAAGTGTCAACACTGAAGCTTTCTTT

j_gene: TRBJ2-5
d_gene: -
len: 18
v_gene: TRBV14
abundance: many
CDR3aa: CASRPPGRQNLYQETQYF
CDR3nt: TGTGCCAGCAGGCCCCCGGGGCGCCAAAACTTGTACCAAGAGACCCAGTACTTC